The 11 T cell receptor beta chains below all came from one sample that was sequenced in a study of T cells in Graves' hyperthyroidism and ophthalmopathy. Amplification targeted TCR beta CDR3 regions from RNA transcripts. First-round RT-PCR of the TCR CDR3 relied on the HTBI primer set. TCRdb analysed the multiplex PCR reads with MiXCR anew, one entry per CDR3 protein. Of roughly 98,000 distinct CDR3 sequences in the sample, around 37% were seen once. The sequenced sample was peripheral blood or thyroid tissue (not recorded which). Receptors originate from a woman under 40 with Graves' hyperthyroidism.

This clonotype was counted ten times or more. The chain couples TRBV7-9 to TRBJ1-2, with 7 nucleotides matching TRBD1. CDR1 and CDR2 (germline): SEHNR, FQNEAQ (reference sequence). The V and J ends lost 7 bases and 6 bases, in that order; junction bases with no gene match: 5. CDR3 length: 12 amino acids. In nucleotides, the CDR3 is TGTGCCAGCACACCCGACAGGGATGGCTACACCTTC. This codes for CASTPDRDGYTF.

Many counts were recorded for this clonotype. The CDR3 DNA reads as TGTGCCAGCAGTGATGCCAGGACGAACACCGGGGAGCTGTTTTTT. It is translated as CASSDARTNTGELFF. This sequence joins TRBV2 and TRBJ2-2; D remains ambiguous. Between the trimmed V and J ends, which lost 3 bases and 0 bases, there was a span of 8 bases. This CDR3 is built from 15 residues. Germline V lookup: CDR1 SNHLY, CDR2 FYNNEI.

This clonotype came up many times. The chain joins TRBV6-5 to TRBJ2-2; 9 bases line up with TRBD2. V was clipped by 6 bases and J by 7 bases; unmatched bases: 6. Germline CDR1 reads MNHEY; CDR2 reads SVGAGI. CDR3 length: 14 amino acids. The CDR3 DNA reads TGTGCCAGCAGGGGACTAGCTTCTTACGGGGAGCTGTTTTTT. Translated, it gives CASRGLASYGELFF.

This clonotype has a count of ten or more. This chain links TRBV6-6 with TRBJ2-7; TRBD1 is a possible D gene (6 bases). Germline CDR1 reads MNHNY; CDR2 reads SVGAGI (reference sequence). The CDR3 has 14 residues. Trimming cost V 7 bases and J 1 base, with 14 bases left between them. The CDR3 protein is CASTYQGFSYEQYF. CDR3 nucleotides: TGTGCCAGCACGTATCAGGGGTTTTCCTACGAGCAGTACTTC.

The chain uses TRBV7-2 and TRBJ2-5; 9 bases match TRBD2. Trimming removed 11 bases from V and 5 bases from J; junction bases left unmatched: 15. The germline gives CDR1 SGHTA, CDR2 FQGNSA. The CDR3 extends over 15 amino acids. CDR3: CACAGVAGDRETQYF. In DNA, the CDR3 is TGTGCCTGCGCGGGAGTAGCGGGAGACCGGGAGACCCAGTACTTC.

CDR3 protein: CASSHPRDSFTDTQYF. Written as DNA, the CDR3 is TGTGCCAGCAGCCATCCCCGGGACAGCTTCACAGATACGCAGTATTTT. V gene TRBV7-9 combines with J gene TRBJ2-3; the match to TRBD1 covers 7 bases. This CDR3 has 16 amino acids. Losses at the gene ends were 5 bases for V and 2 bases for J; bases not matched to a gene: 10. Germline V CDR1 and CDR2: SEHNR, FQNEAQ (reference sequence).

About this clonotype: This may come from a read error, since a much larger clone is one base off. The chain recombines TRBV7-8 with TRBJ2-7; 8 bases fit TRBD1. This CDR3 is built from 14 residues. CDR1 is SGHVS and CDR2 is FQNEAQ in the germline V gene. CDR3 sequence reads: CASSQTGEVYVQYF. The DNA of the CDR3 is TGTGCCAGCAGCCAGACAGGGGAAGTTTACGTGCAGTACTTC.

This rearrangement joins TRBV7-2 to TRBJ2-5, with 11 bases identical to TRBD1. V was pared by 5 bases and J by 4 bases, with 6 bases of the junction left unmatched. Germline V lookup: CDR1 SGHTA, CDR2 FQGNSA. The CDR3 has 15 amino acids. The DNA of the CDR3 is TGTGCCAGCAGCATACTCGGACAGGGGGCAGAGACCCAGTACTTC. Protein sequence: CASSILGQGAETQYF.

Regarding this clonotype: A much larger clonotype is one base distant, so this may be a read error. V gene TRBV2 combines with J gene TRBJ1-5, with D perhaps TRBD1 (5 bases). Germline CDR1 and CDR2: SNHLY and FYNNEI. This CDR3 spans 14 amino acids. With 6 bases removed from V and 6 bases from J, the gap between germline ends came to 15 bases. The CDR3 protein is CASREAGIIQPQHF. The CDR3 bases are TGTGCCAGCAGAGAGGCAGGGATAATTCAGCCCCAGCATTTT.

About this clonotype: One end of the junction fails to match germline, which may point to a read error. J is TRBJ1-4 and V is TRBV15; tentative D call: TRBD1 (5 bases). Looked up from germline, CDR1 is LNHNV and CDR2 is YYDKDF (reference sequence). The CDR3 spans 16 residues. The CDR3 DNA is TGTGCCGCCAGCAGCTTGGGAGGGACTTCCAATGAAAAACTGTTTTTT. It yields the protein CAASSLGGTSNEKLFF. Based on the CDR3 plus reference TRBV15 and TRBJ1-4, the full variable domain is DAMVIQNPRYQVTQFGKPVTLSCSQTLNHNVMYWYQQKSSQAPKLLFHYYDKDFNNEADTPDNFQSRRPNTSFCFLDIRSPGLGDTAMYLCAASSLGGTSNEKLFFGSGTQLSVL.

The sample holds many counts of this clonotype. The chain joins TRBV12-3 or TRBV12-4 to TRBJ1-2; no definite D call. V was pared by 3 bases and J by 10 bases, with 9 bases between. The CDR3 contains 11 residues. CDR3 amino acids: CASSLRAAYTF. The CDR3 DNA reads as TGTGCCAGCAGTTTGCGGGCAGCCTACACCTTC.